This T cell receptor (beta chain) was identified in a study of T-cell reconstitution after alpha-beta-depleted transplantation in children (dated by TCRdb to the mid-2010s). About the study as a whole: The study quantitatively tracked T-cell immune reconstitution after TCRalphabeta/CD19-depleted allogeneic hematopoietic cell transplantation in children using TCR repertoire profiling.

The meaning of the sample's treatment or condition label: allogeneic hematopoietic cell transplantation with graft depleted of TCRalphabeta T cells and CD19 B cells. TCRalphabeta/CD19-depleted allogeneic hematopoietic cell grafts were given to the transplant recipients, all of whom were children. The junction shows trimming of 5 bases on V and 4 bases on J, and the gene matches do not reach 11 bases of it. Per the germline V gene, SGHVS is the CDR1 and FQNEAQ is the CDR2. Reading from cysteine to phenylalanine, the CDR3 counts 16 amino acids. Solely the CDR3 DNA is kept, with 48 bases framed from the first base. A few counts support this clonotype. This receptor's antigen is unknown. No much larger clone exists at a distance of one base, and base qualities are not known. Results and caveats for the whole study, not just this receptor: About two months after transplant, the apparently early recovery of alphabetaT-cell counts reportedly depended on just several hundred clones that had expanded rapidly and came from non-depleted graft cells. In some patients, high TCRbeta diversity at day 60 was attributed to recipient T cells and intrathymic progenitors that had survived conditioning. Hyperexpanded clone frequencies declined over subsequent months; after one year, T-cell counts and TCRbeta diversity were mostly attributed to newly produced T cells.

The library was made by PCR. The instrument given in TCRdb is Illumina HiSeq 2500. To normalize quantification of the TCRbeta repertoire, the TCR libraries were built with molecular barcoding that relied on unique molecular identifiers. The public reads were quality trimmed at Q25 with fastp and then assembled into clones with MiXCR by TCRdb, keeping productive beta chains. For every CDR3 protein sequence, its rows merge into one entry that carries the most common genes and DNA. The sample has fewer than 1 million distinct CDR3 sequences on record, approximately 15% of them singletons. Of the sample, 5% is held by the ten largest clones.

In this chain, TRBV7-8 is recombined with TRBJ2-1; TRBD1 lines up with 7 middle nucleotides. This TCR was sampled from a male patient younger than 18 who had a stem cell transplant for acute lymphoblastic leukemia, so the T cells may come from the graft donor. The sequenced sample was PBMCs, mostly from graft donor cells, obtained 360 days after TCRalphabeta/CD19-depleted stem cell transplant. Here is the DNA: TGTGCCAGCAGCCCCACAAGAGGGACAGATTACAATGAGCAGTTCTTC. This sequence encodes CASSPTRGTDYNEQFF. The CDR3 plus the reference TRBV7-8 and TRBJ2-1 genes for the other parts give the full variable domain: GAGVSQSPRYKVAKRGQDVALRCDPISGHVSLFWYQQALGQGPEFLTYFQNEAQLDKSGLPSDRFFAERPEGSVSTLKIQRTQQEDSAVYLCASSPTRGTDYNEQFFGPGTRLTVL.